Listed below are T cell receptor beta chains from one sample, sequenced in a study of CD8+CD57+ T cells in acquired aplastic anemia. Each CDR3 protein is one row after TCRdb ran MiXCR on the reads. Among 150,000 to 200,000 distinct CDR3 sequences listed, 40% to 50% were seen once. Material for sequencing was sorted CD4+, CD8+, or CD8+CD57+ T cells (not recorded which) from PBMCs. Receptor source: a human donor with aplastic anemia. The CDR3 runs from the conserved cysteine through the conserved F or W. A D gene is named only where the DNA matches it firmly. Size is omitted from some rows. Given values are once, few, many or a class for expanded clones.

d_gene	v_gene	j_gene	len	abundance	CDR3aa	CDR3nt
.	TRBV10-3	TRBJ2-7	15	few	CAIRERGGLNHEQYF	TGTGCCATCAGGGAGCGCGGAGGTCTTAATCACGAGCAGTACTTC
.	TRBV24-1	TRBJ2-1	16	many	CATSDLQGPGYNEQFF	TGTGCCACCAGTGATTTGCAGGGGCCGGGGTACAATGAGCAGTTCTTC
TRBD1	TRBV4-2	TRBJ1-2	16	once	CASSPLRSDRDYGYTF	TGTGCCAGCAGCCCGCTTCGTTCGGACAGGGACTATGGCTACACCTTC
TRBD1	TRBV7-2	TRBJ2-5	13	.	CASSLDRGETQYF	TGTGCCAGCAGCTTGGACAGGGGAGAGACCCAGTACTTC
.	TRBV7-3	TRBJ2-3	13	many	CANSEHSTDTQYF	TGTGCCAACAGCGAACACAGCACAGATACGCAGTATTTT
TRBD1	TRBV6-1	TRBJ1-1	16	few	CASTPSPGQGGTEAFF	TGTGCCAGCACCCCCTCCCCGGGACAGGGTGGGACTGAAGCTTTCTTT
TRBD2	TRBV11-2	TRBJ2-7	15	many	CASSSLAGGPYEQYF	TGTGCCAGCAGCTCCCTGGCGGGAGGGCCCTACGAGCAGTACTTC
.	TRBV24-1	TRBJ2-7	13	many	CATAGTSTYEQYF	TGTGCCACCGCAGGGACCTCCACCTACGAGCAGTACTTC
.	TRBV2	TRBJ1-3	14	.	CASSQGPGGNTIYF	TGTGCCAGCAGCCAAGGGCCAGGTGGAAACACCATATATTTT
.	TRBV27	TRBJ1-6	12	many	CASSLRGSPLHF	TGTGCCAGCAGTTTACGGGGATCACCCCTCCACTTT
.	TRBV29-1	TRBJ1-6	15	.	CRDSGTLRYNSPLHF	TGCAGGGATTCCGGGACACTCCGCTATAATTCACCCCTCCACTTT
TRBD2	TRBV18	TRBJ2-5	16	many	CASSQLPGGFGETQYF	TGTGCCAGCTCTCAACTCCCGGGGGGATTTGGAGAGACCCAGTACTTC
.	TRBV20-1	TRBJ2-5	11	.	CSARLQETQYF	TGCAGTGCTAGACTACAAGAGACCCAGTACTTC
.	TRBV19	TRBJ1-1	16	.	CASSIGPPPSGTEAFF	TGTGCCAGTAGTATTGGGCCTCCGCCTAGTGGCACTGAAGCTTTCTTT
.	TRBV4-1	TRBJ2-6	14	.	CASSQDRGANVLTF	TGCGCCAGCAGCCAAGATAGGGGGGCCAACGTCCTGACTTTC
.	TRBV19	TRBJ2-1	12	few	CASSRNYNEQFF	TGTGCCAGTAGCCGAAACTACAATGAGCAGTTCTTC
TRBD2	TRBV10-2	TRBJ2-3	15	once	CASSEAGGGTDTQYF	TGCGCCAGCAGTGAGGCGGGGGGGGGCACAGATACGCAGTATTTT
TRBD1	TRBV7-9	TRBJ2-5	13	.	CASSSRGPETQYF	TGTGCCAGCAGCTCCAGGGGGCCGGAGACCCAGTACTTC
.	TRBV19	TRBJ1-5	15	many	CASTPLTGADQPQHF	TGTGCCAGTACCCCATTGACAGGAGCTGATCAGCCCCAGCATTTT
.	TRBV7-3	TRBJ2-3	15	once	CASSLGHLAKDTQYF	TGTGCCAGCAGCTTAGGACATCTTGCAAAAGATACGCAGTATTTT
TRBD1	TRBV6-1	TRBJ1-2	15	once	CASSEPGQGGYGYTF	TGTGCCAGCAGTGAACCTGGACAGGGTGGTTATGGCTACACCTTC
.	TRBV19	TRBJ2-3	13	.	CASSSDRTDTQYF	TGTGCCAGTAGCTCCGACAGGACAGATACGCAGTATTTT
.	TRBV10-3	TRBJ1-1	13	few	CAIRTDMNTEAFF	TGTGCCATCAGGACAGATATGAACACTGAAGCTTTCTTT
.	TRBV3-1	TRBJ1-5	15	few	CASSQGRQRFQPQHF	TGTGCCAGCAGCCAAGGACGTCAAAGGTTTCAGCCCCAGCATTTT
.	TRBV24-1	TRBJ2-2	12	many	CATSDFVGELFF	TGTGCCACCAGTGATTTTGTCGGGGAGCTGTTTTTT
TRBD2	TRBV20-1	TRBJ2-2	17	.	CSASVDSGGPVTGELFF	TGCAGTGCTAGTGTTGATAGCGGGGGGCCGGTTACCGGGGAGCTGTTTTTT
.	TRBV5-1	TRBJ2-5	15	many	CASSLVGTAQETQYF	TGCGCCAGCAGCTTGGTCGGGACGGCGCAAGAGACCCAGTACTTC
.	TRBV5-4	TRBJ2-3	13	many	CASSRDPGGTQYF	TGTGCCAGCAGCAGGGACCCTGGTGGTACGCAGTATTTT
.	TRBV7-2	TRBJ1-5	13	many	CASSLLQNQPQHF	TGTGCCAGCAGCTTATTACAGAATCAGCCCCAGCATTTT
.	TRBV24-1	TRBJ2-3	15	many	CATSDPGTGADTQYF	TGTGCCACCAGTGACCCCGGGACGGGGGCAGATACGCAGTATTTT
.	TRBV7-9	TRBJ2-7	15	many	CASSSQGTSSYEQYF	TGTGCCAGCAGCTCACAGGGAACGAGCTCCTACGAGCAGTACTTC
TRBD2	TRBV20-1	TRBJ2-3	16	many	CSALDPLAGTTDTQYF	TGCAGTGCTTTAGACCCACTAGCGGGAACCACAGATACGCAGTATTTT
.	TRBV19	TRBJ1-4	15	.	CASSRRLQVDEKPFF	TGTGCCAGCAGCCGACGACTCCAAGTGGATGAAAAACCGTTTTTT
TRBD2	TRBV3-1	TRBJ2-3	14	many	CASSWGGSTDTQYF	TGTGCCAGCAGCTGGGGAGGGAGCACAGATACGCAGTATTTT
TRBD1	TRBV24-1	TRBJ2-3	15	.	CATSHGTGDSDTQYF	TGTGCCACCAGTCACGGGACAGGCGATTCAGATACGCAGTATTTT
TRBD1	TRBV5-1	TRBJ2-7	14	many	CATWTGGDPYEQYF	TGCGCCACATGGACAGGGGGCGACCCCTACGAGCAGTACTTC
.	TRBV24-1	TRBJ2-3	13	many	CATGSGRTDTQYF	TGTGCCACCGGCAGCGGGCGCACAGATACGCAGTATTTT
.	TRBV2	TRBJ2-3	13	many	CASRPRGTDTQYF	TGTGCCAGCCGACCTCGGGGGACAGATACGCAGTATTTT
TRBD2	TRBV24-1	TRBJ2-3	16	many	CATSLGTSRSTDTQYF	TGTGCCACCAGTCTCGGGACTAGCCGATCCACAGATACGCAGTATTTT
.	TRBV2	TRBJ1-2	15	.	CASSSTPQGDYGYTF	TGTGCCAGCAGCTCCACTCCGCAGGGAGACTATGGCTACACCTTC